Following are 25 T cell receptor beta chains from one sample sequenced in a study of cytomegalovirus exposure and HLA in healthy donors. PCR amplification relied on 60 Vbeta primers (plus 13 Jbeta primers). Generated by immunoSEQ multiplex PCR, the TCRdb table keeps only in-frame clones and is missing some. The sample features some 70,000 clones, with 7.5% in its top ten. Sequenced input: PBMCs. These receptor sequences come from a female donor in good health and CMV-seropositive.

The chain couples TRBV7-2 to TRBJ1-1; 7 bases fit TRBD1. The J segment lost 8 bases and the V segment lost 3 bases, leaving 6 bases of the junction unmatched. This CDR3 has 13 residues. From germline, CDR1 is SGHTA and CDR2 FQGNSA. The chain's CDR3 is CASSFRTGAEAFF. DNA of the CDR3: TGTGCCAGCAGCTTTAGGACAGGAGCGGAAGCTTTCTTT.

V and J are TRBV6-6 and TRBJ2-3; D might be TRBD2 (5 bases). V was clipped by 4 bases and J by 4 bases, with 18 bases between them. CDR3 length equals 16 residues. Germline CDR1 reads MNHNY; CDR2 reads SVGAGI (reference sequence). The CDR3 region is CASSSPTSLVADTQYF. The CDR3 DNA is TGTGCCAGCAGTTCTCCTACTAGTTTAGTCGCAGATACGCAGTATTTT.

The chain employs TRBV6-4 and TRBJ2-1, with D possibly matching TRBD2 (6 bases). V was shortened by 4 bases and J by 6 bases, with 13 bases between the two germline ends. In germline, CDR1 is MRHNA, CDR2 SNTAGT. The CDR3 totals 14 residues. The CDR3 region is CASSVISGSNEQFF. The CDR3 nucleotides are TGTGCCAGCAGTGTAATTAGCGGCTCCAATGAGCAGTTCTTC.

The CDR3 nucleotides are TGTGCCAGTAGGACTAAAGCGGGGGGCTCTGGGGCCAACGTCCTGACTTTC. As protein: CASRTKAGGSGANVLTF. The chain carries TRBV19 and TRBJ2-6; TRBD2 aligns across 9 bases. V shed 6 bases and J 0 bases; nucleotides not matched to a gene: 6. This CDR3 has 17 residues. CDR1 and CDR2 (germline): LNHDA, SQIVND (reference sequence).

The chain joins TRBV14 to TRBJ1-1; maybe TRBD1 (6 bases). V lost 3 bases and J 9 bases, leaving 11 bases between the germline ends. The length of the CDR3 is 12 residues. The germline gives CDR1 SGHDN, CDR2 FVKESK. In DNA, the CDR3 is TGTGCCAGCAGCCATCCCCAGGGGAAAGCTTTCTTT. Protein sequence: CASSHPQGKAFF.

The chain joins TRBV28 to TRBJ1-2; D is uncertain. The CDR3 length is 10 residues. Germline CDR1 MDHEN, CDR2 SYDVKM. V lost 6 bases, J lost 8 bases, and 7 bases lay in between. CDR3 region: CASSYQGYTF. The CDR3, as DNA: TGTGCCAGCAGCTATCAAGGCTACACCTTC.

V is TRBV6-1 and J is TRBJ2-7; TRBD1 matches 8 bases. CDR3 length: 14 amino acids. Germline-derived CDR1 and CDR2 are MNHNS and SASEGT. J gave up 6 bases and V 2 bases, and 6 bases lay outside the gene matches. The CDR3 DNA follows: TGTGCCAGCAGTGAAATCTCAGGGGGCCTCGAGCAGTACTTC. Its translation is CASSEISGGLEQYF.

Points on this clone: Different DNA sequences within this sample yield the same CDR3. The chain employs TRBV19 and TRBJ1-2; 7 bases match TRBD1. The CDR3 contains 14 residues. The germline gives CDR1 LNHDA, CDR2 SQIVND (reference sequence). V lost 4 bases and J lost 0; bases outside the gene matches: 2. CDR3 protein: CASSRTGANYGYTF. For the CDR3, the DNA is TGTGCCAGTAGTAGGACAGGCGCTAACTATGGCTACACCTTC.

The chain uses TRBV27 and TRBJ2-4; possible D gene TRBD1, 5 bases. Germline CDR1 is MNHEY and CDR2 is SMNVEV (reference sequence). The ends were cut back, 8 bases at V and 1 base at J, with 12 bases in the middle. This CDR3 has 14 residues. In DNA, the CDR3 is TGTGCCAGCTTATCAGGGAACGCCAAAAACATTCAGTACTTC. Translation: CASLSGNAKNIQYF.

The chain combines TRBV11-1 with TRBJ2-7; D is possibly TRBD2 (5 bases). The V end was cut by 5 bases, the J end by 4 bases, with 15 bases between. Germline V CDR1 and CDR2: SGHAT, FQDESV (reference sequence). CDR3 length equals 14 residues. CDR3 DNA sequence: TGTGCCAGCAGCCAGCGGATGATGGGTTACGAGCAGTACTTC. It encodes CASSQRMMGYEQYF.

The chain couples TRBV4-3 to TRBJ2-3, with no clear D. There are 16 residues in the CDR3. Germline V gene data show CDR1 as LGHNA and CDR2 as YSLEER. The V end was cut by 0 bases, the J end by 4 bases, with 14 bases between. The CDR3 protein is CASSQDWPLGPDTQYF. The CDR3 DNA reads TGCGCCAGCAGCCAAGACTGGCCCCTAGGCCCAGATACGCAGTATTTT.

The V call is TRBV28, the J call TRBJ2-7; 8 nucleotides match TRBD2. V was pared by 3 bases and J by 3 bases, with 10 bases of the junction left unmatched. CDR3 length equals 16 residues. Per the germline V gene, CDR1 is MDHEN and CDR2 is SYDVKM. In nucleotides, the CDR3 is TGTGCCAGCAGTTTTGCGGGGGCCGGGACTAGCTACGAGCAGTACTTC. Translated: CASSFAGAGTSYEQYF.

The V and J genes are TRBV5-1 and TRBJ2-1; perhaps TRBD2 as D (6 bases). Germline lookup yields CDR1 SGHRS and CDR2 YFSETQ. This CDR3 contains 17 residues. The V end was cut by 3 bases, the J end by 1 base, with 17 bases between. In DNA, the CDR3 is TGCGCCAGCAGCTCCATGGGGGGAGGAGCGTCCTACAATGAGCAGTTCTTC. As protein: CASSSMGGGASYNEQFF.

The chain recombines TRBV6-6 with TRBJ2-5; perhaps TRBD1 as D (6 bases). The CDR3 runs to 16 residues. Per germline, CDR1 MNHNY and CDR2 SVGAGI (reference sequence). Trimming pared 0 bases from V and 7 bases from J, leaving 18 bases between. The CDR3 is CASSYSRGTGLTTQYF. Here the CDR3 DNA reads TGTGCCAGCAGTTACTCGAGGGGTACAGGGTTGACGACCCAGTACTTC.

This chain links TRBV25-1 with TRBJ2-2; 11 bases align to TRBD2. CDR1 is MGHDK, CDR2 SYGVNS, per germline. The CDR3 consists of 16 residues. V shed 4 bases and J 4 bases; nucleotides not matched to a gene: 5. CDR3 in amino acids: CASSAPGLAGTGELFF. The CDR3 nucleotides read TGTGCCAGCAGTGCCCCCGGACTAGCGGGCACCGGGGAGCTGTTTTTT.

This chain connects TRBV30 to TRBJ2-1, with 7 bases aligning to TRBD1. Trimming at V came to 3 bases and at J to 4 bases, leaving 6 bases not matched to a gene. Germline V lookup: CDR1 GTSNPN, CDR2 SVGIG (reference sequence). The CDR3 covers 14 residues. Here the CDR3 reads CAWSSGTAYNEQFF. CDR3 bases: TGTGCCTGGAGCTCCGGGACAGCTTACAATGAGCAGTTCTTC.

In DNA, the CDR3 is TGTGCCAGCAGTTACCTGGCTAGCGGGAGCATCGATGAGCAGTTCTTC. This codes for CASSYLASGSIDEQFF. The chain is built from TRBV6-5 and TRBJ2-1; TRBD2 aligns across 10 bases. The CDR3 is 16 residues long. After removal of 2 bases from V and 8 bases from J, the junction contained 9 bases not matched to a gene. CDR1 MNHEY and CDR2 SVGAGI come from the germline V gene.

The chain couples TRBV30 to TRBJ2-5; 12 bases line up with TRBD2. Germline V lookup: CDR1 GTSNPN, CDR2 SVGIG (reference sequence). V dropped 0 bases and J dropped 1; count of bases not matched to a gene: 3. The CDR3 totals 16 residues. The CDR3 region has the DNA TGTGCCTGGAGTGTACTAGCGGGGGGCACCCAAGAGACCCAGTACTTC. Amino acid sequence: CAWSVLAGGTQETQYF.

J is TRBJ1-2 and V is TRBV4-1; 7 bases line up with TRBD1. Germline values: CDR1 MGHRA, CDR2 YSYEKL. The CDR3 sequence is 15 residues long. V was pared by 4 bases and J by 2 bases, with 7 bases of the junction left unmatched. CDR3: CASSPTGANNYGYTF. The CDR3 DNA reads as TGCGCCAGCAGCCCAACAGGGGCCAACAACTATGGCTACACCTTC.

The J gene is TRBJ2-3, the V gene TRBV7-3; D call uncertain. The CDR3 is made up of 13 amino acids. V gave up 5 bases and J gave up 6 bases, with 12 bases separating them. Germline V gene sequence: CDR1 SGHTA, CDR2 FQGTGA. Here the CDR3 DNA reads TGTGCCAGCAGCCCGAGATATCCGGATACGCAGTATTTT. It is translated as CASSPRYPDTQYF.

V gene TRBV28 combines with J gene TRBJ2-3; 8 nucleotides align to TRBD2. CDR3 length equals 17 residues. V lost 3 bases to trimming and J lost 5 bases; unmatched junction nucleotides: 13. Per the germline V gene, CDR1 is MDHEN and CDR2 is SYDVKM. CDR3 bases: TGTGCCAGCAGTTTTGGGGGGGCGGGAGGCCGGGGAGATACGCAGTATTTT. Translated: CASSFGGAGGRGDTQYF.

V is TRBV30 and J is TRBJ1-1; weak D call: TRBD1 (5 bases). The CDR3 sequence is 12 residues long. The germline V gene has CDR1 GTSNPN and CDR2 SVGIG (reference sequence). V gave up 1 base and J gave up 5 bases, with 8 bases separating them. The CDR3 reads CAWSEGRTEAFF. CDR3 coding DNA: TGTGCCTGGAGTGAGGGGAGGACTGAAGCTTTCTTT.

This chain links TRBV5-4 with TRBJ2-1; maybe TRBD1 (5 bases). V gave up 9 bases and J gave up 13 bases, with 11 bases separating them. The CDR3 contains 9 residues. Germline V gene data show CDR1 as SGHNT and CDR2 as YYREEE (reference sequence). The CDR3 region is CAIAGNQFF. As DNA, the CDR3 is TGTGCCATTGCAGGGAATCAGTTCTTC. Supplemented by reference TRBV5-4 and TRBJ2-1, the full variable domain reads ETGVTQSPTHLIKTRGQQVTLRCSSQSGHNTVSWYQQALGQGPQFIFQYYREEENGRGNFPPRFSGLQFPNYSSELNVNALELDDSALYLCAIAGNQFFGPGTRLTVL.

The V call is TRBV19, the J call TRBJ1-5; possible D gene TRBD1, 6 bases. Germline V lookup: CDR1 LNHDA, CDR2 SQIVND (reference sequence). Trimming took 4 bases from V and 4 from J, leaving 17 bases between them. The CDR3 length is 16 residues. CDR3 in DNA: TGTGCCAGTAGTACCTATATCAGGGGAAGAAATCAGCCCCAGCATTTT. Protein: CASSTYIRGRNQPQHF. Complete variable domain (other parts from reference TRBV19 and TRBJ1-5): DGGITQSPKYLFRKEGQNVTLSCEQNLNHDAMYWYRQDPGQGLRLIYYSQIVNDFQKGDIAEGYSVSREKKESFPLTVTSAQKNPTAFYLCASSTYIRGRNQPQHFGDGTRLSIL.

The chain links TRBV2 to TRBJ2-7; TRBD1 might be the D (5 bases). The CDR3 contains 14 residues. CDR1 is SNHLY and CDR2 is FYNNEI in the germline V gene. With 1 base removed from V and 2 bases from J, the gap between germline ends came to 9 bases. The CDR3 coding sequence is TGTGCCAGCAGTGAAGAGGGGCACCCCTACGAGCAGTACTTC. Protein sequence: CASSEEGHPYEQYF.